A single sample is the source of the 11 T cell receptor beta chains below, sequenced in a study of blood T cell repertoires in COVID-19. Libraries were prepared by immunoSEQ multiplex PCR; TCRdb keeps only in-frame clonotypes and omits some of them. The table lists 70,000 or so clones, under 95% of them singletons. Material: peripheral blood. These receptors all come from a human donor in a cohort sampled during active COVID-19.

This clone was counted between two and nine times. The V and J genes are TRBV6-4 and TRBJ2-1; TRBD1 agrees at 10 bases. From germline, CDR1 is MRHNA and CDR2 SNTAGT. The CDR3 is 15 amino acids. The ends lost 2 bases at V and 4 bases at J; junction bases unmatched: 2. In DNA, the CDR3 is TGTGCCAGCAGTGACGGGACAGGGGCGTACAATGAGCAGTTCTTC. Its translation is CASSDGTGAYNEQFF.

The chain is built from TRBV28 and TRBJ2-3; a weak D match, TRBD1 (6 bases). The CDR3 runs to 15 residues. Germline V CDR1 and CDR2: MDHEN, SYDVKM. V dropped 0 bases and J dropped 1 base, with 8 bases sitting between them. CDR3 amino acids: CASSLWNRGTDTQYF. The CDR3 DNA sequence: TGTGCCAGCAGTTTATGGAACAGGGGCACAGATACGCAGTATTTT.

This chain connects TRBV6-4 to TRBJ1-1; 8 positions agree with TRBD1. Germline CDR1 reads MRHNA; CDR2 reads SNTAGT. The CDR3 runs to 13 residues. The V and J ends lost 4 bases and 4 bases, in that order; junction bases with no gene match: 2. CDR3 nucleotides: TGTGCCAGCAGTGTTGACAGGGGCACTGAAGCTTTCTTT. It encodes CASSVDRGTEAFF.

The chain carries TRBV9 and TRBJ2-1, with 12 bases fitting TRBD2. The CDR3 is 16 amino acids. Germline assignment: CDR1 SGDLS and CDR2 YYNGEE. The ends lost 0 bases at V and 7 bases at J; junction bases unmatched: 5. CDR3 nucleotides: TGTGCCAGCAGCGTAGGACTAGCGGGAGTTGGTAATGAGCAGTTCTTC. Translation gives CASSVGLAGVGNEQFF.

The V gene is TRBV19, the J gene TRBJ2-2; possibly TRBD2 for D (6 bases). V was trimmed by 7 bases and J by 5 bases, leaving 14 bases between them. The germline CDR1 and CDR2 sequences are LNHDA and SQIVND (reference sequence). CDR3 length equals 14 residues. In DNA form, the CDR3 reads TGTGCCAGTAACGGGGGAGGATGGACCGGGGAGCTGTTTTTT. Translation gives CASNGGGWTGELFF.

The chain recombines TRBV7-2 with TRBJ1-5, with D hard to call. Germline CDR1 is SGHTA and CDR2 is FQGNSA. This CDR3 region has 14 residues. V lost 1 base and J lost 3, with 7 bases in between. The CDR3 protein is CASSLGGYNQPQHF. The DNA for the CDR3 is TGTGCCAGCAGCTTAGGAGGGTACAATCAGCCCCAGCATTTT.

This chain joins TRBV4-2 and TRBJ1-5, with D hard to call. The CDR3 is 16 amino acids. Germline loops: CDR1 LGHNA, CDR2 YNFKEQ. Trimming cost V 4 bases and J 0 bases, with 13 bases left between them. DNA of the CDR3: TGTGCCAGCAGCCGTGATCTAACTTATAGCAATCAGCCCCAGCATTTT. Its translation is CASSRDLTYSNQPQHF.

The table lists this clone with a few counts. The CDR3 nucleotides are TGTGCCAGTAGTCCTGACCGGACTAGCGGGGGGGCCTACGAGCAGTACTTC. Translated: CASSPDRTSGGAYEQYF. This sequence joins TRBV19 and TRBJ2-7, with 15 bases that match TRBD2. Unmatched junction bases numbered 7, after V lost 5 bases and J lost 2 bases. CDR1 and CDR2 (germline): LNHDA, SQIVND (reference sequence). This CDR3 has 17 amino acids. Using reference TRBV19 and TRBJ2-7 for the parts outside the CDR3, the full variable domain is DGGITQSPKYLFRKEGQNVTLSCEQNLNHDAMYWYRQDPGQGLRLIYYSQIVNDFQKGDIAEGYSVSREKKESFPLTVTSAQKNPTAFYLCASSPDRTSGGAYEQYFGPGTRLTVT.

The V gene is TRBV24-1, the J gene TRBJ2-1, with D perhaps TRBD1 (6 bases). This CDR3 is built from 12 residues. Between the trimmed V and J ends, which lost 6 bases and 6 bases, there was a span of 8 bases. CDR1 and CDR2 (germline): KGHDR, SFDVKD. CDR3 sequence (DNA): TGTGCCACCAGTAAGACAGGCAATGAGCAGTTCTTC. Translating gives CATSKTGNEQFF.

The V and J genes are TRBV6-5 and TRBJ2-1; D uncertain. Germline-derived CDR1 and CDR2 are MNHEY and SVGAGI. The CDR3 runs to 15 residues. Trimming cost V 0 bases and J 0 bases, with 6 bases left between them. The CDR3 protein is CASSYSISSYNEQFF. CDR3 DNA sequence: TGTGCCAGCAGTTACTCGATCAGCTCCTACAATGAGCAGTTCTTC.

The chain combines TRBV6-5 with TRBJ1-1; maybe TRBD1 (5 bases). V gave up 7 bases and J gave up 4 bases, with 10 bases separating them. Germline-derived CDR1 and CDR2 are MNHEY and SVGAGI. This CDR3 comprises 12 residues. The CDR3 DNA follows: TGTGCCAGCAAAACAGGACGCACTGAAGCTTTCTTT. Amino acid sequence: CASKTGRTEAFF.